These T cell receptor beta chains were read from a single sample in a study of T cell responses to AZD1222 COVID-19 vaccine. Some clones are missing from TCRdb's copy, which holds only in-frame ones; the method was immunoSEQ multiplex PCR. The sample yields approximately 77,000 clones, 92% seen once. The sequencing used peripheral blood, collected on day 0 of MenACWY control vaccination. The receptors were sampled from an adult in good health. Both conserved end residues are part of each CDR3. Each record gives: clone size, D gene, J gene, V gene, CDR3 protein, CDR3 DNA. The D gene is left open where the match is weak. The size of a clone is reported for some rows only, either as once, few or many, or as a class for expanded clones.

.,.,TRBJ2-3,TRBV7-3,CASSLGTIRASTDTQYF,TGTGCCAGCAGCTTAGGGACGATCAGGGCGAGCACAGATACGCAGTATTTT
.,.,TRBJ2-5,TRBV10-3,CAISPRGLEETQYF,TGTGCCATCAGCCCCAGGGGCTTGGAAGAGACCCAGTACTTC
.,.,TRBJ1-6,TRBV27,CASSLQGPEVGTPLHF,TGTGCCAGCAGTCTCCAGGGACCTGAAGTTGGGACACCCCTCCACTTT
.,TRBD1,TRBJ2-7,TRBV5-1,CASSLGFADRVIYEQYF,TGCGCCAGCAGCTTGGGATTTGCGGACAGGGTGATCTACGAGCAGTACTTC
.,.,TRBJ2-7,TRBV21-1,CASSKGGRGLAGADNEQYF,TGTGCCAGCAGCAAAGGGGGTAGAGGACTAGCGGGAGCTGACAACGAGCAGTACTTC
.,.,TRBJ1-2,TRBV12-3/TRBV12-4,CASSSWMYGYTF,TGTGCCAGCAGTTCCTGGATGTATGGCTACACCTTC
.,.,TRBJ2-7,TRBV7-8,CASSLGHRSYEQYF,TGTGCCAGCAGCTTAGGGCATAGATCCTACGAGCAGTACTTC
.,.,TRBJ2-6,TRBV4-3,CASSRAGEASGANVLTF,TGCGCCAGCAGCCGGGCAGGGGAGGCGTCTGGGGCCAACGTCCTGACTTTC
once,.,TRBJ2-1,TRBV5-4,CASSLGPDGTTYNEQFF,TGTGCCAGCAGCTTAGGGCCAGACGGGACCACCTACAATGAGCAGTTCTTC
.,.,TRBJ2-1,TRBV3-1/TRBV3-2,CASSQSENEQFF,TGTGCCAGCAGCCAATCCGAGAATGAGCAGTTCTTC
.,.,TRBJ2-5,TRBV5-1,CASSGTPGETQYF,TGCGCCAGCAGCGGCACCCCGGGTGAGACCCAGTACTTC
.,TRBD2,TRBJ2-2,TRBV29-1,CSAGTSGFLNTGELFF,TGCAGCGCCGGGACTAGCGGATTCTTGAACACCGGGGAGCTGTTTTTT
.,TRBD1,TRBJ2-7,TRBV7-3,CASSRDRGYEQYF,TGTGCCAGCAGCCGGGACAGGGGCTACGAGCAGTACTTC
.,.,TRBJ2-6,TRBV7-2,CASSLVTAGANVLTF,TGTGCCAGCAGCTTAGTTACGGCTGGGGCCAACGTCCTGACTTTC
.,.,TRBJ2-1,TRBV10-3,CAISESGNNNEQFF,TGTGCCATCAGTGAGAGCGGTAACAACAATGAGCAGTTCTTC
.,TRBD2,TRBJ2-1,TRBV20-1,CSASTSVEQFF,TGCAGTGCTTCTACTAGCGTTGAGCAGTTCTTC
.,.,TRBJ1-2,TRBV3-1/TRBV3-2,CACSHERNYGYTF,TGTGCCTGCAGCCATGAGAGGAACTATGGCTACACCTTC
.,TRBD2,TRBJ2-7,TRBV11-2,CASSLAGGEQYF,TGTGCCAGCAGCTTAGCGGGAGGGGAGCAGTACTTC
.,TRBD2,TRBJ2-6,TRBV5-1,CASSLSSGAAGANVLTF,TGCGCCAGCAGCTTGAGTAGCGGGGCTGCCGGGGCCAACGTCCTGACTTTC
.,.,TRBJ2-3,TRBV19,CATQVTGATDTQYF,TGTGCCACCCAAGTTACCGGGGCTACGGATACGCAGTATTTT
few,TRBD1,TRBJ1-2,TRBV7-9,CASSPTGQGIYGYTF,TGTGCCAGCAGCCCGACCGGACAGGGGATCTATGGCTACACCTTC
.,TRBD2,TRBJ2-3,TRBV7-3,CASSLSGLAGDTQYF,TGTGCCAGCAGCCTCAGCGGACTAGCGGGCGATACGCAGTATTTT
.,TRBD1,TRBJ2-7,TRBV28,CASSLGQGYEQYF,TGTGCCAGCAGTTTGGGACAGGGCTACGAGCAGTACTTC
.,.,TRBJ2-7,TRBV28,CASSPENSGYEQYF,TGTGCCAGCAGTCCCGAGAATAGTGGCTACGAGCAGTACTTC
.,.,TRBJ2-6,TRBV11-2,CASSSPSISGANVLTF,TGTGCCAGCAGCTCACCGTCCATCTCTGGGGCCAACGTCCTGACTTTC
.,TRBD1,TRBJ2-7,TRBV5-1,CASGPGQEGEQYF,TGCGCCAGCGGACCGGGACAGGAGGGCGAGCAGTACTTC
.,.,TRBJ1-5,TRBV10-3,CAISAGYSNQPQHF,TGTGCCATCAGTGCTGGGTATAGCAATCAGCCCCAGCATTTT
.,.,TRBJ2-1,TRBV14,CASSQASLGYNEQFF,TGTGCCAGCAGCCAAGCTAGCCTCGGGTACAATGAGCAGTTCTTC
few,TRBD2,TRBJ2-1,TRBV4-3,CASSLHSGATYNEQFF,TGCGCCAGCAGCCTACATAGCGGGGCGACCTACAATGAGCAGTTCTTC
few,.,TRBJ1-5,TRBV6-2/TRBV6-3,CASSFPSGDYSNQPQHF,TGTGCCAGCAGTTTCCCATCAGGGGATTATAGCAATCAGCCCCAGCATTTT
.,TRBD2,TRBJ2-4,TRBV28,CASSPQRGGAGNIQYF,TGTGCCAGCAGTCCCCAGCGGGGGGGCGCGGGAAACATTCAGTACTTC
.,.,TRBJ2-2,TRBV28,CASSFSGELFF,TGTGCCAGCAGTTTTTCCGGGGAGCTGTTTTTT
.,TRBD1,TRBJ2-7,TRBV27,CASSAGQVSYEQYF,TGTGCCAGCAGTGCGGGACAGGTATCCTACGAGCAGTACTTC
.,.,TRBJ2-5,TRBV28,CASISGGTGETQYF,TGTGCCAGCATTTCGGGGGGGACAGGGGAGACCCAGTACTTC
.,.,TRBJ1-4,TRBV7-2,CASSLDSSATEKLFF,TGTGCCAGCAGCTTAGACAGTTCGGCTACTGAAAAACTGTTTTTT
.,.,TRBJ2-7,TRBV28,CASSRGLPYEQYF,TGTGCCAGCAGTCGGGGTCTACCCTACGAGCAGTACTTC
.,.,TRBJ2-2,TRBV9,CASSVGSVAINTGELFF,TGTGCCAGCAGCGTAGGGTCGGTAGCGATCAACACCGGGGAGCTGTTTTTT
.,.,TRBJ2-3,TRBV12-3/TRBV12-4,CASRVRDTDTQYF,TGTGCCAGCAGAGTAAGGGACACAGATACGCAGTATTTT
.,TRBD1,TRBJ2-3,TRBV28,CATDRGGTDTQYF,TGTGCCACCGACAGGGGCGGAACAGATACGCAGTATTTT
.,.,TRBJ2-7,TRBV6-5,CASSYGISSYEQYF,TGTGCCAGCAGTTACGGCATTTCTTCCTACGAGCAGTACTTC